This TCR beta chain was identified in a study of post-analysis software for immune sequencing data. Points from the study as a whole: Patients showed TRBV5-6, TRBV5-1 and TRBV20-1 among five TRBV segments more frequent than in controls. The study found significantly lower normalized Chao1 diversity in multiple sclerosis patients than in controls.

Trimming took 3 bases from V and 0 from J; bases not matched to a gene: 5. The CDR3 has 17 residues. Germline-derived CDR1 and CDR2 are MDHEN and SYDVKM. A word on this clonotype: Antigen specificity is unknown.

Carried by the TCR beta cDNA libraries were unique molecular identifiers. Each CDR3 protein gets one entry after TCRdb re-called the PCR reads with MiXCR. Among more than 350,000 distinct CDR3 sequences listed, roughly 40% were seen once. The receptor's source is a girl aged 2-10 years with multiple sclerosis. V gene TRBV28 combines with J gene TRBJ1-5; 10 positions agree with TRBD1. The sample was blood. The DNA of the CDR3 is TGTGCCAGCAGTTTGGGACAGGGGACTTATAGCAATCAGCCCCAGCATTTT. This encodes CASSLGQGTYSNQPQHF.